The rows below give T cell receptor beta chains drawn from one sample of a study of Tregs in tolerant kidney transplant recipients. The method was immunoSEQ multiplex PCR; TCRdb's version includes in-frame clones alone and lacks a portion of them. The sample consists of approximately 67,000 clones, 80% to 95% of them appearing once. The source material was CD8+ T cells from blood, sampled before the transplant. These receptors all stem from a human donor who received a combined kidney and bone marrow transplant. Each CDR3 is given without its conserved first and last residue.

cdr3_aa v_call
ASSQATVFEQY TRBV4-1
ASSLAQGLPVDTGELF TRBV28
AWSLPLDRLNTEAF TRBV30
ATLDSSYNEQF TRBV15
SVIFAGTLYGYT TRBV29-1
ASSLGPPGTSYEQY TRBV7-2
ASSFSPLETQY TRBV27
ASSPPGGRAKNIQY TRBV7-9
ASSLSGTSATDTQY TRBV4-3
ASSQDTGRDSPLH TRBV4-2
ASSLAPVTGSEGDTQY TRBV7-3
ASSFTGGPEAF TRBV5-4
ASSSRKDIATTEAF TRBV7-9
ASKRGGDEAF TRBV27
ASSPSTELNTEAF TRBV4-3
ASRFGEHSGANVLT TRBV19
ASSQDAGLGYGYT TRBV14
ASSPNRGGPGYNEQF TRBV27
ASSRASGLEETQY TRBV4-2
ASSAGQLNTEAF TRBV9
ASSLGQGNSPLH TRBV27
ASRLAGGPEDTQY TRBV13
ASSVATGGLNEKLF TRBV9
ASSETSGRPEEQF TRBV5-1
ASKSTGDEQY TRBV11-2
ASSLGAGLTQETQY TRBV13
ASSESGRPQETQY TRBV9
AWSVGDNYGYT TRBV30
ASSLGQVVTEAF TRBV7-8
ASSPTSGRALHEQF TRBV18
ASSLLRENEKLF TRBV13
ASSLGRTGGTANYGYT TRBV13
ASSLASGSEAGELF TRBV5-4
ASSPLGGAGDTDTQY TRBV7-3
ASSDLKAGAEETQY TRBV11-2
ASNTQGGNSPLH TRBV9
ASRPVGGNTEAF TRBV5-5
SVEAGGWGSDTQY TRBV29-1
ASSLTGVETQY TRBV27
ASSLATGIRNTIY TRBV7-9
ASSDLNRPYEQY TRBV25-1
ASSLRDRDHTGELF TRBV7-8
ASTGSPSFHEQY TRBV19
ASSIGTSGALWTDTQY TRBV11-2
ATQLTDTQY TRBV2
ASSFVEGRREQY TRBV2
ASLALAYNEQF TRBV2
ASRYQLAGHLSGQF TRBV6-6
ASSLASTGPQH TRBV7-8
ASSPSKNEQF TRBV5-6
ASSSTSFNTEAF TRBV6-5
ASSGQPTDTQY TRBV13
ASSPGVQGYGYT TRBV6-4